Sequencing of this TCR beta chain was carried out in a study of cytomegalovirus exposure and HLA in healthy donors. Study results and caveats: Accurate HLA-A and HLA-B prediction from TCR beta sequences was reported for most subjects. For TCR beta chains, V- and J-gene trimming was later linked to a missense DCLRE1C variant.

The CDR3 runs 17 residues. Remarks on this clone: Its antigen remains unknown.

PCR amplification relied on 60 Vbeta primers (plus 13 Jbeta primers). The assay was immunoSEQ multiplex PCR, and TCRdb's table has in-frame clones only and misses some. Of about 120,000 clones in the sample, 55% to 65% were seen once. Sample: PBMCs. The genes are TRBV21-1 and TRBJ1-6; the D call TRBD1 from the table was never checked on the DNA. TRBV21-1 corresponds to a pseudogene. The clonotype originates from a man aged 40-49 years in good health and CMV-seropositive. The CDR3 DNA reads TGTGCCAGCAGCAAAGTCGCAGGGGGTCGGACTAATTCACCCCTCCACTTT. Translating it yields CASSKVAGGRTNSPLHF.